This passage covers 25 T cell receptor beta chains from one sample sequenced in a study of cytomegalovirus exposure and HLA in healthy donors. The PCR employed 60 Vbeta primers together with 13 Jbeta primers. Some clones are missing from TCRdb's copy, which holds only in-frame ones; the method was immunoSEQ multiplex PCR. Here the sample spans 100,000 to 150,000 clones, about 81% being singletons. Sequences were obtained from PBMCs. The receptors shown here come from a woman in her 30s in good health and CMV-seronegative.

The rearrangement uses TRBV4-1 and TRBJ2-5, with 7 nucleotides matching TRBD2. Germline V CDR1 and CDR2: MGHRA, YSYEKL. Trimming removed 3 bases from V and 5 bases from J; junction bases left unmatched: 12. The CDR3 loop spans 16 amino acids. DNA for the CDR3: TGCGCCAGCAGCCATCCCGGGACTAACCTTCAGGAGACCCAGTACTTC. Encoded protein: CASSHPGTNLQETQYF.

The chain couples TRBV15 to TRBJ2-7, with TRBD2 matching 8 bases. V lost 5 bases to trimming and J lost 2 bases; unmatched junction nucleotides: 2. Germline lookup yields CDR1 LNHNV and CDR2 YYDKDF (reference sequence). The CDR3 covers 13 residues. CDR3 amino acids: CATSGGLAYEQYF. For the CDR3, the DNA is TGTGCCACCAGCGGGGGACTAGCCTACGAGCAGTACTTC.

This clone was seen only once. CDR3 amino acids: CASSPGQGFDGYTF. Here the CDR3 DNA reads TGTGCCAGCAGCCCCGGACAGGGGTTCGATGGCTACACCTTC. The V gene is TRBV7-2, the J gene TRBJ1-2; 9 bases are shared with TRBD1. Per germline, CDR1 SGHTA and CDR2 FQGNSA. Trimming took 5 bases from V and 6 from J; bases not matched to a gene: 7. The CDR3 is made up of 14 amino acids.

This chain joins TRBV5-1 and TRBJ2-7; 9 bases agree with TRBD1. CDR1 is SGHRS and CDR2 is YFSETQ in the germline V gene. There are 13 residues in the CDR3. V shed 3 bases and J 2 bases; nucleotides not matched to a gene: 0. As DNA, the CDR3 is TGCGCCAGCAGCTGGGACAGGGCCTACGAGCAGTACTTC. Encoded protein: CASSWDRAYEQYF. Complete variable domain (other parts from reference TRBV5-1 and TRBJ2-7): KAGVTQTPRYLIKTRGQQVTLSCSPISGHRSVSWYQQTPGQGLQFLFEYFSETQRNKGNFPGRFSGRQFSNSRSEMNVSTLELGDSALYLCASSWDRAYEQYFGPGTRLTVT.

The V and J genes are TRBV9 and TRBJ2-7; perhaps TRBD2 as D (5 bases). The CDR3 has 14 amino acids. Trimming stripped 3 bases from V and 2 bases from J, with 12 bases between. CDR1 SGDLS and CDR2 YYNGEE come from the germline V gene. As DNA, the CDR3 is TGTGCCAGCAGCGCGGGAACCCAACCCTACGAGCAGTACTTC. Encoded protein: CASSAGTQPYEQYF.

V gene TRBV19 combines with J gene TRBJ1-5; 8 bases align to TRBD1. The CDR3 contains 16 residues. With 4 bases clipped from V and 1 base from J, the junction kept 6 bases outside the gene matches. CDR1 is LNHDA, CDR2 SQIVND, per germline (reference sequence). The CDR3, as DNA: TGTGCCAGTAGTACCAATACAGGGGGAAGCAATCAGCCCCAGCATTTT. Amino acid sequence: CASSTNTGGSNQPQHF.

The chain joins TRBV15 to TRBJ1-3; 7 bases agree with TRBD1. Germline CDR1 reads LNHNV; CDR2 reads YYDKDF (reference sequence). The CDR3 runs to 17 residues. V shed 4 bases, J shed 0 bases, and the junction held 9 bases outside the gene matches. CDR3: CATSKPYGTDSGNTIYF. CDR3 nucleotides: TGTGCCACCAGCAAACCTTACGGGACAGACTCTGGAAACACCATATATTTT.

The chain links TRBV9 to TRBJ1-1, with TRBD1 matching over 9 bases. The CDR3 covers 13 residues. J lost 7 bases, V lost 0 bases, and 1 base had no gene match. Germline-derived CDR1 and CDR2 are SGDLS and YYNGEE. The CDR3 DNA follows: TGTGCCAGCAGCGTAGGGACAGGGGTTGAAGCTTTCTTT. This encodes CASSVGTGVEAFF.

The chain uses TRBV9 and TRBJ1-3, with 8 nucleotides matching TRBD1. The CDR3 contains 16 residues. The V and J ends lost 2 bases and 2 bases, in that order; junction bases with no gene match: 6. CDR1 is SGDLS, CDR2 YYNGEE, per germline. CDR3 in DNA: TGTGCCAGCAGCGTCCTTACAGGGGGAACTGGAAACACCATATATTTT. This translates into CASSVLTGGTGNTIYF. Complete variable domain (other parts from reference TRBV9 and TRBJ1-3): DSGVTQTPKHLITATGQRVTLRCSPRSGDLSVYWYQQSLDQGLQFLIQYYNGEERAKGNILERFSAQQFPDLHSELNLSSLELGDSALYFCASSVLTGGTGNTIYFGEGSWLTVV.

The CDR3 DNA is TGTGCCAGCAGCCCAACCTCCCGTTTATTGCGATCGGGAGTCCCCAATGAGCAGTTCTTC. As protein: CASSPTSRLLRSGVPNEQFF. This rearrangement joins TRBV7-6 to TRBJ2-1, with D tentatively TRBD2 (6 bases). V was pared by 5 bases and J by 6 bases, with 32 bases between. CDR3 size: 20 residues. The V gene's germline CDR1 is SGHVS and CDR2 FNYEAQ.

The CDR3 DNA sequence: TGCGCCAGCAGCCCCTCCGGGGGTCTTAGCGAGCAGTACTTC. It encodes CASSPSGGLSEQYF. This chain joins TRBV5-1 and TRBJ2-7; D is perhaps TRBD2 (6 bases). Trimming took off 4 bases at V and 6 bases at J, with 17 bases between the two ends. Germline CDR1 SGHRS, CDR2 YFSETQ. The CDR3 is 14 residues long.

This clone has a single count. The chain recombines TRBV7-2 with TRBJ1-2; D is ambiguous. The CDR3 sequence is 15 residues long. Germline V gene lookup returns CDR1 SGHTA and CDR2 FQGNSA. Trimming shortened V by 1 base and J by 2 bases, and 11 bases separated the two germline ends. CDR3 residues: CASSLERSLNYGYTF. The CDR3 nucleotides are TGTGCCAGCAGCTTAGAACGTAGTTTAAACTATGGCTACACCTTC.

The chain recombines TRBV29-1 with TRBJ1-4; D not resolved. The germline V and J ends were trimmed by 0 bases and 2 bases, with 7 bases remaining between them. Per germline, CDR1 SQVTM and CDR2 ANQGSEA. This CDR3 is built from 14 residues. CDR3 nucleotide sequence: TGCAGCGTTGAAGATGGGCGTACTAATGAAAAACTGTTTTTT. It encodes CSVEDGRTNEKLFF. Full variable domain (rest looked up from reference TRBV29-1 and TRBJ1-4): SAVISQKPSRDICQRGTSLTIQCQVDSQVTMMFWYRQQPGQSLTLIATANQGSEATYESGFVIDKFPISRPNLTFSTLTVSNMSPEDSSIYLCSVEDGRTNEKLFFGSGTQLSVL.

The rearrangement uses TRBV29-1 and TRBJ2-3; D remains ambiguous. Trimming removed 2 bases from V and 4 bases from J, with 7 bases in between. This CDR3 has 12 amino acids. The germline gives CDR1 SQVTM, CDR2 ANQGSEA. CDR3 in amino acids: CSVERGADTQYF. CDR3 sequence (DNA): TGCAGCGTTGAAAGAGGTGCAGATACGCAGTATTTT.

The DNA for the CDR3 is TGTGCCAGCAGTGTGGAAAGGGGGCTACAATATGGCTACACCTTC. It specifies CASSVERGLQYGYTF. The J gene is TRBJ1-2, the V gene TRBV2, with 7 bases fitting TRBD1. Germline values: CDR1 SNHLY, CDR2 FYNNEI. The trim removed 4 bases at V and 5 bases at J, leaving 10 bases unmatched. CDR3 length: 15 residues.

The chain carries TRBV5-1 and TRBJ1-4; 8 nucleotides match TRBD1. This CDR3 is 14 amino acids long. Germline values: CDR1 SGHRS, CDR2 YFSETQ. V shed 4 bases, J shed 4 bases, and the junction held 3 bases outside the gene matches. The CDR3 loop is CASSPDRVNEKLFF. CDR3 DNA: TGCGCCAGCAGCCCGGACAGGGTTAATGAAAAACTGTTTTTT.

CDR3 sequence (DNA): TGTGCCAGCAGCTTGGCAACAGGGTCCGATGGCTACACCTTC. This sequence encodes CASSLATGSDGYTF. The gene calls are TRBV7-6 and TRBJ1-2; possible D gene TRBD1, 6 bases. V lost 3 bases to trimming and J lost 6 bases, with 14 bases between them. This CDR3 is 14 amino acids long. Germline lookup yields CDR1 SGHVS and CDR2 FNYEAQ.

This chain joins TRBV5-4 and TRBJ1-1; D remains unclear. Trimming removed 3 bases at V and 8 bases at J, with 14 bases between. This CDR3 has 13 amino acids. Germline CDR1 and CDR2: SGHNT and YYREEE (reference sequence). The CDR3 spells CASSSNSVVEAFF. CDR3 coding DNA: TGTGCCAGCAGCTCGAACTCGGTTGTGGAAGCTTTCTTT.

This clone showed up just a few times. V and J are TRBV6-6 and TRBJ1-4; TRBD1 matches 7 bases. V was clipped by 6 bases and J by 4 bases; unmatched bases: 5. CDR3 length equals 14 residues. Germline V lookup: CDR1 MNHNY, CDR2 SVGAGI (reference sequence). CDR3 DNA sequence: TGTGCCAGCAGCCAAGACAGGGTTAATGAAAAACTGTTTTTT. The encoded protein is CASSQDRVNEKLFF.

This clone was seen a few times. The chain links TRBV18 to TRBJ1-1; D gene ambiguous. CDR3 size: 13 residues. In germline, CDR1 is KGHSH, CDR2 LQKENI. Deletions cut 6 bases from V and 5 bases from J, with 13 bases between. The CDR3, as DNA: TGTGCCAGCTCCCTCCCGGGGAGGACTGAAGCTTTCTTT. Amino acid sequence: CASSLPGRTEAFF.

The chain employs TRBV5-1 and TRBJ2-7; TRBD1 might be the D (6 bases). Trimming took 3 bases from V and 6 from J, leaving 19 bases between them. Germline V gives CDR1 SGHRS, CDR2 YFSETQ. The CDR3 extends over 15 amino acids. CDR3 residues: CASSSGAIATSEQYF. CDR3 coding DNA: TGCGCCAGCAGCTCAGGGGCTATTGCGACGAGCGAGCAGTACTTC.

The chain carries TRBV15 and TRBJ2-4, with unresolved D. Trimming removed 5 bases at V and 0 bases at J, with 8 bases between. Per the germline V gene, CDR1 is LNHNV and CDR2 is YYDKDF (reference sequence). The CDR3 contains 14 residues. The CDR3, as DNA: TGTGCCACCAGCGAGACTTTAGCCAAAAACATTCAGTACTTC. Translated, it gives CATSETLAKNIQYF.

This clone was observed a single time. The chain is built from TRBV7-2 and TRBJ2-7; D may be TRBD1 (6 bases). Looked up from germline, CDR1 is SGHTA and CDR2 is FQGNSA. This CDR3 region has 11 residues. Trimming took 6 bases from V and 5 from J, leaving 8 bases between them. The CDR3 reads CASRQGHEQYF. The CDR3 DNA is TGTGCCAGCAGACAGGGCCACGAGCAGTACTTC.

The gene calls are TRBV28 and TRBJ1-1, with D possibly being TRBD1 (6 bases). Trimming took off 2 bases at V and 11 bases at J, with 12 bases between the two ends. CDR3 size: 12 residues. Per germline, CDR1 MDHEN and CDR2 SYDVKM. DNA for the CDR3: TGTGCCAGCAGTTTAATACAGGGTGGGGCTTTCTTT. The encoded protein is CASSLIQGGAFF.

The chain employs TRBV6-6 and TRBJ1-2; D is uncertain. CDR1 and CDR2 from the germline V gene are MNHNY and SVGAGI (reference sequence). V dropped 0 bases and J dropped 3 bases, with 5 bases sitting between them. CDR3 length: 13 residues. For the CDR3, the DNA is TGTGCCAGCAGTTACTCGGGAGACTATGGCTACACCTTC. Protein: CASSYSGDYGYTF.